A single sample is the source of the 31 T cell receptor beta chains below, sequenced in a study of blood T cell repertoires in COVID-19. Sequencing used immunoSEQ multiplex PCR; TCRdb keeps in-frame clones, though not all of them. The sample shows approximately 260,000 clones, 75% to 90% of them seen only once. The specimen was peripheral blood. The receptor source for this set is a man in his sixties who had recovered from COVID-19.

V and J are TRBV27 and TRBJ1-1; D gene unclear. The CDR3 sequence is 13 residues long. Germline-derived CDR1 and CDR2 are MNHEY and SMNVEV (reference sequence). V was cut by 6 bases and J by 1 base, with 9 bases left in between. The CDR3 region is CASRLSGNTEAFF. CDR3 nucleotide sequence: TGTGCCAGCAGACTCTCCGGGAACACTGAAGCTTTCTTT.

This clone was picked up a small number of times. This chain uses TRBV5-5 with TRBJ2-1; TRBD2 aligns across 7 bases. From germline, CDR1 is SGHKS and CDR2 YYEKEE (reference sequence). The CDR3 contains 16 residues. The ends lost 3 bases at V and 0 bases at J; junction bases unmatched: 6. The chain's CDR3 is CASSSPSGVSYNEQFF. In DNA form, the CDR3 reads TGTGCCAGCAGCTCCCCTAGCGGCGTCTCCTACAATGAGCAGTTCTTC.

This chain uses TRBV30 with TRBJ2-4, with 10 bases lining up with TRBD1. CDR1 and CDR2 (germline): GTSNPN, SVGIG (reference sequence). There are 15 residues in the CDR3. Trimming at V came to 2 bases and at J to 3 bases, leaving 4 bases not matched to a gene. The CDR3 bases are TGTGCCTGGAGTCTCGGACAGGGGGACAAAAACATTCAGTACTTC. Its translation is CAWSLGQGDKNIQYF.

The chain employs TRBV11-2 and TRBJ2-7; 10 nucleotides align to TRBD2. V lost 1 base and J lost 0; bases outside the gene matches: 3. The germline CDR1 and CDR2 sequences are SGHAT and FQNNGV. The CDR3 is 16 residues long. CDR3 nucleotide sequence: TGTGCCAGCAGCTTAGTAGCGGGGGGCCACTCCTACGAGCAGTACTTC. Its protein is CASSLVAGGHSYEQYF.

The J gene is TRBJ2-2, the V gene TRBV21-1; TRBD2, the table's D call, was not compared with the DNA. TRBV21-1 is described as a pseudogene. This CDR3 is 18 amino acids long. CDR3 DNA sequence: TGTGCCATCACCGCATCGTGGCGGGGGGCCCCTCGGATCGGGGAGCTGTTTTTT. Translation: CAITASWRGAPRIGELFF.

This clone came up a few times. This chain links TRBV5-1 with TRBJ2-3; 11 bases line up with TRBD2. The CDR3 contains 16 residues. The V and J ends lost 4 bases and 8 bases, in that order; junction bases with no gene match: 12. In germline, CDR1 is SGHRS, CDR2 YFSETQ. The CDR3 loop is CASSTTSGGGIGTQYF. In DNA, the CDR3 is TGCGCCAGCAGCACCACTAGCGGGGGCGGGATTGGTACGCAGTATTTT.

The rearrangement links TRBV6-5 to TRBJ1-1, with D unclear. Germline V lookup: CDR1 MNHEY, CDR2 SVGAGI. CDR3 length equals 13 residues. Trimming took 6 bases from V and 2 from J, leaving 10 bases between them. CDR3 amino acids: CASRRGSNTEAFF. The CDR3 nucleotides are TGTGCCAGCAGGCGAGGGTCAAACACTGAAGCTTTCTTT.

Comments on this clone: Other DNA sequences within the sample encode an identical CDR3. This chain uses TRBV18 with TRBJ1-1; maybe TRBD1 (5 bases). The CDR3 covers 13 residues. V shed 3 bases and J shed 0 bases, with 5 bases lying between them. Germline-derived CDR1 and CDR2 are KGHSH and LQKENI. CDR3 residues: CASSPGLNTEAFF. DNA for the CDR3: TGTGCCAGCTCACCGGGGCTGAACACTGAAGCTTTCTTT. The full variable domain, its missing parts supplied by reference TRBV18 and TRBJ1-1, is NAGVMQNPRHLVRRRGQEARLRCSPMKGHSHVYWYRQLPEEGLKFMVYLQKENIIDESGMPKERFSAEFPKEGPSILRIQQVVRGDSAAYFCASSPGLNTEAFFGQGTRLTVV.

The chain links TRBV12-5 to TRBJ2-3, with a possible D match to TRBD1 (6 bases). From germline, CDR1 is LGHNT and CDR2 FRNRAP. There are 14 residues in the CDR3. V was pared by 4 bases and J by 0 bases, with 8 bases between. As DNA, the CDR3 is TGTGCTAGTGGTTGGGGGCGGAGCACAGATACGCAGTATTTT. Residues: CASGWGRSTDTQYF. Using reference TRBV12-5 and TRBJ2-3 for the parts outside the CDR3, the full variable domain is DARVTQTPRHKVTEMGQEVTMRCQPILGHNTVFWYRQTMMQGLELLAYFRNRAPLDDSGMPKDRFSAEMPDATLATLKIQPSEPRDSAVYFCASGWGRSTDTQYFGPGTRLTVL.

This clone was observed many times. This sequence joins TRBV19 and TRBJ1-5, with 7 bases aligning to TRBD1. CDR3 length: 14 residues. J lost 0 bases, V lost 6 bases, and 2 bases had no gene match. CDR1 is LNHDA, CDR2 SQIVND, per germline (reference sequence). CDR3 in DNA: TGTGCCAGTAGGGGACAGTATAGCAATCAGCCCCAGCATTTT. It is translated as CASRGQYSNQPQHF.

The chain is built from TRBV10-2 and TRBJ2-1; 10 nucleotides agree with TRBD1. This CDR3 spans 14 amino acids. Germline V gene data show CDR1 as WSHSY and CDR2 as SAAADI. V trimming: 6 bases; J trimming: 4 bases; junction bases outside the gene matches: 3. Here the CDR3 DNA reads TGCGCCAGCAGCCGGGACAGGGGTTACAATGAGCAGTTCTTC. Protein: CASSRDRGYNEQFF.

This clone was detected a few times. The chain joins TRBV2 to TRBJ2-2, with D unclear. This CDR3 is 15 amino acids long. Trimming cost V 1 base and J 1 base, with 7 bases left between them. Germline CDR1 and CDR2: SNHLY and FYNNEI. The CDR3 nucleotides are TGTGCCAGCAGTGAAGATAGAAAGAACACCGGGGAGCTGTTTTTT. Protein: CASSEDRKNTGELFF.

The chain has TRBV6-5 and TRBJ1-2; D gene uncertain. From germline, CDR1 is MNHEY and CDR2 SVGAGI. The germline V and J ends were trimmed by 6 bases and 0 bases, with 11 bases remaining between them. This CDR3 contains 14 residues. CDR3 region: CASSPGSSNYGYTF. In nucleotides, the CDR3 is TGTGCCAGCAGCCCGGGTTCCTCTAACTATGGCTACACCTTC.

The V call is TRBV27, the J call TRBJ1-6; D perhaps matches TRBD1 (6 bases). This CDR3 comprises 14 residues. Trimming left V 5 bases short and J 10 bases short, with 15 bases between. CDR1 is MNHEY and CDR2 is SMNVEV in the germline V gene (reference sequence). CDR3 bases: TGTGCCAGCAGTCCCCCCGGCCAGGGGTCACCCCTCCACTTT. Encoded protein: CASSPPGQGSPLHF.

This clone was seen only a few times. This chain uses TRBV10-3 with TRBJ1-5, with D possibly TRBD1 on 6 matching bases. V was cut by 5 bases and J by 5 bases, with 16 bases left in between. The germline CDR1 and CDR2 sequences are ENHRY and SYGVKD. CDR3 size: 15 residues. The CDR3, as DNA: TGTGCCATCAGTCGAACAGGGACGAGAGATCAGCCCCAGCATTTT. Its protein is CAISRTGTRDQPQHF.

V gene TRBV7-2 combines with J gene TRBJ1-2; possibly TRBD1 for D (6 bases). Germline CDR1 and CDR2: SGHTA and FQGNSA. V lost 1 base and J 3 bases, leaving 9 bases between the germline ends. This CDR3 is built from 14 residues. In DNA form, the CDR3 reads TGTGCCAGCAGCTTAGGGACAGCTTACTATGGCTACACCTTC. The encoded protein is CASSLGTAYYGYTF.

The chain uses TRBV7-8 and TRBJ2-2; TRBD2 agrees at 7 bases. The CDR3 consists of 14 residues. The V and J ends lost 5 bases and 4 bases, in that order; junction bases with no gene match: 4. CDR1 SGHVS and CDR2 FQNEAQ come from the germline V gene. The CDR3 protein is CASSPTGGTGELFF. The CDR3 DNA follows: TGTGCCAGCAGCCCGACGGGGGGCACCGGGGAGCTGTTTTTT.

J is TRBJ1-2 and V is TRBV6-5; D gene unclear. The CDR3 consists of 14 residues. CDR1 MNHEY and CDR2 SVGAGI come from the germline V gene. The V end lost 7 bases, the J end lost 1 base, and 13 bases lay between the germline ends. The CDR3 reads CASTRGDRNYGYTF. As DNA, the CDR3 is TGTGCCAGCACCCGGGGAGACCGTAACTATGGCTACACCTTC.

The chain combines TRBV6-5 with TRBJ2-7; D might be TRBD1 (5 bases). CDR1 MNHEY and CDR2 SVGAGI come from the germline V gene. The CDR3 has 15 amino acids. V was clipped by 2 bases and J by 2 bases, with 13 bases between them. Here the CDR3 reads CASSYGRGPTYEQYF. As DNA, the CDR3 is TGTGCCAGCAGTTACGGAAGGGGCCCAACCTACGAGCAGTACTTC.

This clone was found a few times. V usage is TRBV7-9 and J usage is TRBJ1-1, with TRBD1 as a possible D gene (6 bases). The CDR3 totals 15 residues. Germline lookup yields CDR1 SEHNR and CDR2 FQNEAQ (reference sequence). The V and J ends lost 1 base and 4 bases respectively, with 13 bases between them. This CDR3 is CASSLGGLGLTEAFF. CDR3 in DNA: TGTGCCAGCAGCTTAGGGGGGCTGGGGCTCACTGAAGCTTTCTTT.

The gene calls are TRBV27 and TRBJ1-1; a weak D match, TRBD1 (5 bases). The V end lost 4 bases, the J end lost 5 bases, and 14 bases lay between the germline ends. This CDR3 region has 14 residues. Germline-derived CDR1 and CDR2 are MNHEY and SMNVEV (reference sequence). CDR3 protein: CASSYAGHGTEAFF. The CDR3 DNA reads as TGTGCCAGCAGTTATGCAGGGCACGGGACTGAAGCTTTCTTT.

V usage is TRBV28 and J usage is TRBJ2-3, with 7 nucleotides matching TRBD2. The CDR3 runs to 13 residues. Trimming took 2 bases from V and 7 from J; bases not matched to a gene: 3. Germline lookup yields CDR1 MDHEN and CDR2 SYDVKM. DNA for the CDR3: TGTGCCAGCAGTTTACGCGGGGGAAATACGCAGTATTTT. Its translation: CASSLRGGNTQYF.

The V gene is TRBV19, the J gene TRBJ1-2; 10 nucleotides line up with TRBD1. J gave up 4 bases and V 4 bases, and 9 bases lay outside the gene matches. Germline-derived CDR1 and CDR2 are LNHDA and SQIVND (reference sequence). This CDR3 is built from 16 residues. The CDR3 bases are TGTGCCAGTAGTAGCTTCAGGGACAGGGGAGCCTATGGCTACACCTTC. Protein sequence: CASSSFRDRGAYGYTF.

J is TRBJ2-7 and V is TRBV2; 7 nucleotides line up with TRBD2. The ends lost 6 bases at V and 9 bases at J; junction bases unmatched: 11. The CDR3 has 13 amino acids. The V gene's germline CDR1 is SNHLY and CDR2 FYNNEI. CDR3 DNA: TGTGCCAGCAGGGGGGAGGGTAGCTTACCGCAGTACTTC. Its translation: CASRGEGSLPQYF.

The V call is TRBV3-1 (or the pseudogene TRBV3-2), the J call TRBJ1-2, with D uncertain. Germline V gene sequence: CDR1 LGHDT, CDR2 YNNKEL (reference sequence). This CDR3 has 14 amino acids. V shed 1 base and J shed 4 bases, with 10 bases lying between them. The CDR3 loop is CASSQAQTPYGYTF. For the CDR3, the DNA is TGTGCCAGCAGCCAAGCACAGACACCCTATGGCTACACCTTC.

The rearrangement joins TRBV2 to TRBJ1-1; 8 nucleotides align to TRBD1. The germline gives CDR1 SNHLY, CDR2 FYNNEI. The CDR3 extends over 16 amino acids. Trimming cost V 3 bases and J 4 bases; bases outside gene matches: 10. CDR3 protein: CASSDRQGALSTEAFF. The CDR3 DNA is TGTGCCAGCAGTGACAGGCAGGGGGCGTTAAGCACTGAAGCTTTCTTT.

The V call is TRBV4-1, the J call TRBJ1-5; D unclear. This CDR3 region has 15 residues. The V and J ends lost 3 bases and 0 bases respectively, with 9 bases between them. Germline values: CDR1 MGHRA, CDR2 YSYEKL. The CDR3 spells CASSQADNSNQPQHF. The CDR3 DNA sequence: TGCGCCAGCAGCCAGGCTGACAATAGCAATCAGCCCCAGCATTTT.

The chain is built from TRBV10-3 and TRBJ2-2, with D tentatively TRBD1 (6 bases). This CDR3 is built from 13 residues. The V gene's germline CDR1 is ENHRY and CDR2 SYGVKD. V dropped 11 bases and J dropped 2 bases, with 12 bases sitting between them. Here the CDR3 reads CALGTPNTGELFF. The DNA of the CDR3 is TGTGCCCTGGGGACACCCAACACCGGGGAGCTGTTTTTT.

The chain recombines TRBV28 with TRBJ1-6; D gene unclear. CDR3 size: 15 residues. Trimming took 7 bases from V and 2 from J, leaving 12 bases between them. Germline loops: CDR1 MDHEN, CDR2 SYDVKM. The CDR3 bases are TGTGCCAGCACCTCCGGGGATACCTATAATTCACCCCTCCACTTT. This encodes CASTSGDTYNSPLHF. Variable domain in full (rest from reference TRBV28 and TRBJ1-6): DVKVTQSSRYLVKRTGEKVFLECVQDMDHENMFWYRQDPGLGLRLIYFSYDVKMKEKGDIPEGYSVSREKKERFSLILESASTNQTSMYLCASTSGDTYNSPLHFGNGTRLTVT.

The chain couples TRBV11-1 to TRBJ2-1; perhaps TRBD2 as D (6 bases). The CDR3 is made up of 16 amino acids. V dropped 4 bases and J dropped 4 bases, with 17 bases sitting between them. The germline V gene encodes CDR1 SGHAT and CDR2 FQDESV (reference sequence). Here the CDR3 DNA reads TGTGCCAGCAGCTCTACCCGGGGGAAGGCATACAATGAGCAGTTCTTC. The encoded protein is CASSSTRGKAYNEQFF.

The CDR3 spells CAWSSGAGNSPLHF. CDR3 nucleotide sequence: TGTGCCTGGAGTTCAGGGGCGGGTAATTCACCCCTCCACTTT. The rearrangement joins TRBV30 to TRBJ1-6; perhaps TRBD1 as D (6 bases). Deletions cut 2 bases from V and 6 bases from J, with 11 bases between. This CDR3 spans 14 amino acids. CDR1 and CDR2 from the germline V gene are GTSNPN and SVGIG (reference sequence).